Each of the 16 T cell receptor beta chains below was sequenced from the same sample in a study of blood T cell repertoires in COVID-19. The protocol was immunoSEQ multiplex PCR, while the TCRdb copy is restricted to in-frame clones and leaves out a portion. The table shows roughly 68,000 clones, with 88% occurring only once. Source material: peripheral blood. The receptor source for this set is a human donor in a cohort sampled during active COVID-19.

This chain joins TRBV6-2 or TRBV6-3 and TRBJ2-5; 7 bases align to TRBD2. V was clipped by 2 bases and J by 2 bases; unmatched bases: 8. The CDR3 extends over 16 amino acids. Germline-derived CDR1 and CDR2 are MNHEY and SVGEGT. The CDR3, as DNA: TGTGCCAGCAGTTACAGGTCTAGCGGATTTCAAGAGACCCAGTACTTC. It codes for CASSYRSSGFQETQYF.

CDR3 in DNA: TGTGCCAGCAGTTACTCTGGGACAGGGGGCTGGAATCAGCCCCAGCATTTT. It yields the protein CASSYSGTGGWNQPQHF. This chain links TRBV6-2 or TRBV6-3 with TRBJ1-5, with 12 bases lining up with TRBD1. This CDR3 has 17 amino acids. Germline values: CDR1 MNHEY, CDR2 SVGEGT. After removal of 0 bases from V and 4 bases from J, the junction contained 4 bases not matched to a gene.

This clone has a single count. The rearrangement uses TRBV5-1 and TRBJ2-3; 7 nucleotides align to TRBD2. From germline, CDR1 is SGHRS and CDR2 YFSETQ. This CDR3 is 15 amino acids long. The V and J ends lost 4 bases and 6 bases, in that order; junction bases with no gene match: 11. Written as DNA, the CDR3 is TGCGCCAGCAGCCGTTCCGCGGGAGTTGGGGATACGCAGTATTTT. This translates into CASSRSAGVGDTQYF.

V is TRBV28 and J is TRBJ2-2, with 9 nucleotides matching TRBD2. Trimming took 7 bases from V and 9 from J; bases not matched to a gene: 15. The CDR3 length is 16 residues. Germline V gene sequence: CDR1 MDHEN, CDR2 SYDVKM. The CDR3, as DNA: TGTGCCAGCACCTCAGAGGGGACTAGCCGGATGCGGGAGCTGTTTTTT. Translation: CASTSEGTSRMRELFF.

The CDR3 protein is CASSQDLRNTQYF. The DNA for the CDR3 is TGTGCCAGCAGCCAAGACCTACGAAATACGCAGTATTTT. The chain is built from TRBV4-2 and TRBJ2-3, with D unresolved. The V gene's germline CDR1 is LGHNA and CDR2 YNFKEQ. Trimming removed 0 bases at V and 7 bases at J, with 8 bases between. This CDR3 has 13 residues.

The chain couples TRBV10-3 to TRBJ1-1; D may be TRBD1 (6 bases). This CDR3 has 15 residues. Trimming removed 0 bases at V and 4 bases at J, with 12 bases between. Germline V gene data show CDR1 as ENHRY and CDR2 as SYGVKD. CDR3: CAISESRGAGTEAFF. The CDR3 region has the DNA TGTGCCATCAGTGAGTCGCGGGGGGCGGGCACTGAAGCTTTCTTT.

The J gene is TRBJ2-7, the V gene TRBV5-6; D is undetermined. V was shortened by 0 bases and J by 1 base, with 5 bases between the two germline ends. Germline V gene sequence: CDR1 SGHDT, CDR2 YYEEEE. The CDR3 loop spans 13 amino acids. This chain's CDR3 is CASSLGRSYEQYF. The CDR3 bases are TGTGCCAGCAGCTTGGGCAGGTCCTACGAGCAGTACTTC.

The CDR3 reads CASSLGGRGRNQPQHF. CDR3 bases: TGTGCCAGCAGCTTAGGGGGCAGGGGTCGCAATCAGCCCCAGCATTTT. The V call is TRBV7-9, the J call TRBJ1-5; TRBD1 might be the D (6 bases). CDR1 is SEHNR, CDR2 FQNEAQ, per germline (reference sequence). The CDR3 covers 16 residues. V was shortened by 1 base and J by 2 bases, with 12 bases between the two germline ends. Filled out from reference TRBV7-9 and TRBJ1-5, the complete variable domain reads DTGVSQNPRHKITKRGQNVTFRCDPISEHNRLYWYRQTLGQGPEFLTYFQNEAQLEKSRLLSDRFSAERPKGSFSTLEIQRTEQGDSAMYLCASSLGGRGRNQPQHFGDGTRLSIL.

The gene calls are TRBV6-2 or TRBV6-3 and TRBJ2-5, with 12 bases fitting TRBD2. The CDR3 extends over 16 amino acids. V lost 4 bases to trimming and J lost 6 bases; unmatched junction nucleotides: 9. From germline, CDR1 is MNHEY and CDR2 SVGEGT. CDR3 sequence: CASSSLAGGLRKTQYF. The CDR3 nucleotides are TGTGCCAGCAGTTCTCTAGCGGGGGGGCTGAGAAAGACCCAGTACTTC.

V and J are TRBV5-1 and TRBJ1-1; 9 bases map to TRBD1. This CDR3 is built from 14 residues. Per germline, CDR1 SGHRS and CDR2 YFSETQ. J gave up 8 bases and V 4 bases, and 9 bases lay outside the gene matches. This CDR3 reads CASSVRGQGGEAFF. The CDR3, as DNA: TGCGCCAGCAGCGTCCGGGGACAGGGCGGAGAAGCTTTCTTT.

The rearrangement uses TRBV6-5 and TRBJ2-7; weak D call: TRBD1 (6 bases). The CDR3 sequence is 14 residues long. The germline V gene has CDR1 MNHEY and CDR2 SVGAGI. The ends were cut back, 2 bases at V and 1 base at J, with 9 bases in the middle. The CDR3 reads CASSYVGTSYEQYF. CDR3 nucleotides: TGTGCCAGCAGTTACGTCGGGACATCCTACGAGCAGTACTTC.

The gene calls are TRBV6-5 and TRBJ1-1, with a tentative D call TRBD1 (5 bases). V was shortened by 10 bases and J by 8 bases, with 14 bases between the two germline ends. Germline CDR1 reads MNHEY; CDR2 reads SVGAGI. The CDR3 runs 11 residues. CDR3 DNA: TGTGCCACCTCCGGGACTTCCGAAGCTTTCTTT. It is translated as CATSGTSEAFF.

In DNA, the CDR3 is TGCGCCAGCAGTGACGGTAGCGGGAGAGCAGATACGCAGTATTTT. Residues: CASSDGSGRADTQYF. V is TRBV10-1 and J is TRBJ2-3; the match to TRBD2 covers 9 bases. Looked up from germline, CDR1 is WNHNN and CDR2 is SYGVQD (reference sequence). This CDR3 has 15 amino acids. Unmatched junction bases numbered 5, after V lost 3 bases and J lost 4 bases.

The rearrangement uses TRBV6-2 or TRBV6-3 and TRBJ1-5; weak D call: TRBD1 (5 bases). The CDR3 has 16 residues. Germline V lookup: CDR1 MNHEY, CDR2 SVGEGT. V dropped 0 bases and J dropped 5 bases, with 14 bases sitting between them. CDR3 in DNA: TGTGCCAGCAGTTACTCGATAGGAGGGGTAGATCAGCCCCAGCATTTT. This sequence encodes CASSYSIGGVDQPQHF.

The chain recombines TRBV7-2 with TRBJ1-1, with a possible D match to TRBD1 (6 bases). CDR3 size: 14 residues. Germline lookup yields CDR1 SGHTA and CDR2 FQGNSA. V shed 5 bases and J shed 0 bases, with 10 bases lying between them. The CDR3 here is CASSPGHLNTEAFF. CDR3 coding DNA: TGTGCCAGCAGCCCGGGACACTTGAACACTGAAGCTTTCTTT.

The gene calls are TRBV5-4 and TRBJ1-5; D is possibly TRBD1 (5 bases). Germline assignment: CDR1 SGHNT and CDR2 YYREEE (reference sequence). Between the trimmed V and J ends, which lost 2 bases and 6 bases, there was a span of 9 bases. The CDR3 consists of 13 residues. The CDR3 reads CASSFGGGQPQHF. The CDR3 nucleotides read TGTGCCAGCAGCTTTGGGGGGGGTCAGCCCCAGCATTTT.